This T cell receptor (beta chain) was found in a study of low-dose radiotherapy and immunotherapy resistance in tumors. Study at large: Intravenous administration to patients comprised nivolumab at 240 mg every two weeks and ipilimumab at 1 mg/kg every six weeks. Intravenous cyclophosphamide 200 mg/m2 was given every two weeks, one day before radiation and immunotherapy. Aspirin was taken orally by patients at 300 mg daily for four cycles from cycle 1 day 1.

The germline CDR1 and CDR2 sequences are SGHKS and YYEKEE (reference sequence). This CDR3 region has 16 residues. Deletions cut 2 bases from V and 6 bases from J, with 18 bases between. Noted time point: before trial treatment. Nivolumab, ipilimumab, aspirin, low-dose cyclophosphamide and low-dose radiotherapy were all administered to the donors. TRAV- and TRBV-specific primers, spanning alpha and beta chains, primed first-strand cDNA. With a constant-region primer and a V-primer adapter, TCRs were subjected to approximately 21 PCR cycles of amplification. TCRdb re-derived calls from the reads in MiXCR, one entry per CDR3 protein. The sample lists about 64,000 distinct CDR3 sequences, 26% occurring once.

The chain links TRBV5-5 to TRBJ2-1; the D is unclear. Sample: PBMCs, taken before treatment. The origin of this receptor is a male donor with rectosigmoid adenocarcinoma. CDR3 nucleotides: TGTGCCAGCAGCTTAGATTGGGTAGTAACATTCAATGAGCAGTTCTTC. This gives the protein CASSLDWVVTFNEQFF.